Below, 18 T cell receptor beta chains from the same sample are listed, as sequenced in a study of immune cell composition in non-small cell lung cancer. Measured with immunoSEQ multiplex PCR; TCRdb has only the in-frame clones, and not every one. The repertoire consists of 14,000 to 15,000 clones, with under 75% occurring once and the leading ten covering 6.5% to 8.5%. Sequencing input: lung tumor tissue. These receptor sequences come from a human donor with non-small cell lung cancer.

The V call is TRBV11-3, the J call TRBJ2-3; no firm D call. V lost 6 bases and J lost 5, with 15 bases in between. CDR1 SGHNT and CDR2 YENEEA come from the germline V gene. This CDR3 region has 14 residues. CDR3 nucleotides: TGTGCCAGCAGTACAACTCGGAGAGGAGATACGCAGTATTTT. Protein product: CASSTTRRGDTQYF.

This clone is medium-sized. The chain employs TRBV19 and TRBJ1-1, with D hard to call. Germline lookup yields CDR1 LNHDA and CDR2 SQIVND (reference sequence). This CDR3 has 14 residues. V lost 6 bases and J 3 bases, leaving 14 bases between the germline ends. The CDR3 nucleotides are TGTGCCAGTAGCGAGCCCGGGATCGACACTGAAGCTTTCTTT. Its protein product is CASSEPGIDTEAFF.

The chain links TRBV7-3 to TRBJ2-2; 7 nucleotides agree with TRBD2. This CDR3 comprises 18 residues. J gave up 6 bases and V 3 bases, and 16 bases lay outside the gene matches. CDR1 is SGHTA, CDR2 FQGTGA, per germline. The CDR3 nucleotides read TGTGCCAGCAGCTTCCTCACGCCGGGAGGCAGTAGGTCCGGGGAGCTGTTTTTT. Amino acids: CASSFLTPGGSRSGELFF.

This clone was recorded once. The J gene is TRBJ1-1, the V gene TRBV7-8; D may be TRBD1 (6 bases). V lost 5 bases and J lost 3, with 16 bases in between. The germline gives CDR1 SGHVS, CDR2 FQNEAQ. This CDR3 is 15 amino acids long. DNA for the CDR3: TGTGCCAGCAGCCCTACAGGGAGGGTGGACACTGAAGCTTTCTTT. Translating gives CASSPTGRVDTEAFF.

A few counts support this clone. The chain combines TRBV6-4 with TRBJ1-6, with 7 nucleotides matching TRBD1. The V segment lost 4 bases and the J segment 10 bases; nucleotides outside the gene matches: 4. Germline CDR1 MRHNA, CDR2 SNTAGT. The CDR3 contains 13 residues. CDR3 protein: CASSAQQGSPLHF. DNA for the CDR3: TGTGCCAGCAGTGCCCAACAGGGGTCACCCCTCCACTTT.

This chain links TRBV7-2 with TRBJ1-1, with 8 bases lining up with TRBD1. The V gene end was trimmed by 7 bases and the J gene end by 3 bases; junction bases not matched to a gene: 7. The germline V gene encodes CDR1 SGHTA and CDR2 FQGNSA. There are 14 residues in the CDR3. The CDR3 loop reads CASTRQGWDTEAFF. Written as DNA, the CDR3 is TGTGCCAGCACCAGACAGGGGTGGGACACTGAAGCTTTCTTT. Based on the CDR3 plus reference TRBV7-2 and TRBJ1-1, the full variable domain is GAGVSQSPSNKVTEKGKDVELRCDPISGHTALYWYRQSLGQGLEFLIYFQGNSAPDKSGLPSDRFSAERTGGSVSTLTIQRTQQEDSAVYLCASTRQGWDTEAFFGQGTRLTVV.

The CDR3 protein is CASSFEGEPYGYTF. The DNA for the CDR3 is TGCGCCAGCAGCTTTGAGGGCGAGCCTTATGGCTACACCTTC. The genes are TRBV5-1 and TRBJ1-2; no clear D. V was clipped by 2 bases and J by 5 bases, with 13 bases between them. Germline CDR1 reads SGHRS; CDR2 reads YFSETQ. This CDR3 contains 14 residues. The complete variable domain, with remaining parts taken from reference TRBV5-1 and TRBJ1-2, reads KAGVTQTPRYLIKTRGQQVTLSCSPISGHRSVSWYQQTPGQGLQFLFEYFSETQRNKGNFPGRFSGRQFSNSRSEMNVSTLELGDSALYLCASSFEGEPYGYTFGSGTRLTVV.

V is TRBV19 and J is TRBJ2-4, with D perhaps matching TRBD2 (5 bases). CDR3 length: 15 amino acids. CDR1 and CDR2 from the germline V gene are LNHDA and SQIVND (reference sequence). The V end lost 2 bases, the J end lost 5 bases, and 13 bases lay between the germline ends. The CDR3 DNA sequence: TGTGCCAGTAGTATAAGAGGGTGGTCCCAAAACATTCAGTACTTC. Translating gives CASSIRGWSQNIQYF.

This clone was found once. CDR3 in amino acids: CSVATRTGGDHGYTF. DNA for the CDR3: TGCAGCGTAGCAACAAGGACAGGGGGCGATCATGGCTACACCTTC. This sequence joins TRBV29-1 and TRBJ1-2, with 11 bases fitting TRBD1. With 6 bases clipped from V and 6 bases from J, the junction kept 12 bases outside the gene matches. Germline lookup yields CDR1 SQVTM and CDR2 ANQGSEA. CDR3 length: 15 residues.

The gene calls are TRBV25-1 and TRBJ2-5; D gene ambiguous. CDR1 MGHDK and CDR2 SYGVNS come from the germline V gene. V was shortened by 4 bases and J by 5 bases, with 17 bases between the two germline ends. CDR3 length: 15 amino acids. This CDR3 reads CASSVGSSPGETQYF. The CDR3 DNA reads TGTGCCAGCAGTGTGGGTTCTTCTCCCGGGGAGACCCAGTACTTC. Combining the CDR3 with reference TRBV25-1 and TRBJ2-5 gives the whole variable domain EADIYQTPRYLVIGTGKKITLECSQTMGHDKMYWYQQDPGMELHLIHYSYGVNSTEKGDLSSESTVSRIRTEHFPLTLESARPSHTSQYLCASSVGSSPGETQYFGPGTRLLVL.

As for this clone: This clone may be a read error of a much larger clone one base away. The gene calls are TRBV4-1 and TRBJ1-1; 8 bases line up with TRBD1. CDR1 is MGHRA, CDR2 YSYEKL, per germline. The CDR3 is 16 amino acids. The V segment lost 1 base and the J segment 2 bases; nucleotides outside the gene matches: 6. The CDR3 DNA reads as TGCGCCAGCAGCCAAGCCTCGGGACAGGAAAACACTGAAGCTTTCTTT. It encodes CASSQASGQENTEAFF.

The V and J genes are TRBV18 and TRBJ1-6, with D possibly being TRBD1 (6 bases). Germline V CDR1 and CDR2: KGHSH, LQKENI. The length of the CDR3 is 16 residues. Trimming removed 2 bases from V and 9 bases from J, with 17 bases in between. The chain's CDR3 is CASSPRAAGDGSPLHF. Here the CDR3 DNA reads TGTGCCAGCTCACCAAGGGCGGCAGGGGATGGTTCACCCCTCCACTTT.

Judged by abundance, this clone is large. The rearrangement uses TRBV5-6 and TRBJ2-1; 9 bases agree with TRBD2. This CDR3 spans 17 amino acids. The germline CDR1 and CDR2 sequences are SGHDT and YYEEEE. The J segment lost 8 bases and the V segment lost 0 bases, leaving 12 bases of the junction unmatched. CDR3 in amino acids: CASSLAMAGGLVDEQFF. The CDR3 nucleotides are TGTGCCAGCAGCTTGGCCATGGCGGGGGGGCTGGTGGATGAGCAGTTCTTC.

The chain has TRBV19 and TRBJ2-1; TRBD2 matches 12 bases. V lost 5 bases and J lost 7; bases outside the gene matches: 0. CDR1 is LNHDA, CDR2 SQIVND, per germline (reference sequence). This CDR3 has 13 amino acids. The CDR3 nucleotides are TGTGCCAGTAGTGGACTAGCGGGGAATGAGCAGTTCTTC. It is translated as CASSGLAGNEQFF. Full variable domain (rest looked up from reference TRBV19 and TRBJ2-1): DGGITQSPKYLFRKEGQNVTLSCEQNLNHDAMYWYRQDPGQGLRLIYYSQIVNDFQKGDIAEGYSVSREKKESFPLTVTSAQKNPTAFYLCASSGLAGNEQFFGPGTRLTVL.

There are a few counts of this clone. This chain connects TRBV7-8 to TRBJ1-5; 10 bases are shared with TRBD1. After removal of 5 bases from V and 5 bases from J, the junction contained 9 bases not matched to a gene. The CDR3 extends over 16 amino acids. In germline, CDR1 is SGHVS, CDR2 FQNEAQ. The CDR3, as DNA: TGTGCCAGCAGCACCCGACAGGGGGCGCGGGATCAGCCCCAGCATTTT. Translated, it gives CASSTRQGARDQPQHF.

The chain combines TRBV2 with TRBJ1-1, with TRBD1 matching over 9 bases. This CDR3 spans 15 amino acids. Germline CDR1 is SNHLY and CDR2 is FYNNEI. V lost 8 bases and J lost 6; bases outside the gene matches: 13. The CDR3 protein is CASDLQGTGMSEAFF. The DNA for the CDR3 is TGTGCCAGCGATTTACAGGGGACAGGGATGTCTGAAGCTTTCTTT.

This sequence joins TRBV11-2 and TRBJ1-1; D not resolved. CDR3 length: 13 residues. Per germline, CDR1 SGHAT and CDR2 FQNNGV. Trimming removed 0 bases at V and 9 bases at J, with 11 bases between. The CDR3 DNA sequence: TGTGCCAGCAGCTTAGACAGACACTCAAAAGCTTTCTTT. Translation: CASSLDRHSKAFF.

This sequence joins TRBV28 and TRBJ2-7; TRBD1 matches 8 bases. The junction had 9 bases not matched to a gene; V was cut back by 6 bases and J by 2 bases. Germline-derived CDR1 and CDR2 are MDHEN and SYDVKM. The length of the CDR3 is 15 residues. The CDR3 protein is CASSRDGQGAYEQYF. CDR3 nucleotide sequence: TGTGCCAGCAGCCGAGACGGACAGGGTGCCTACGAGCAGTACTTC.